One and the same sample provided the 25 T cell receptor beta chains below, sequenced in a study of T cell responses to AZD1222 COVID-19 vaccine. Clones were read by immunoSEQ multiplex PCR, and TCRdb kept only the in-frame ones, dropping some. Of 95,000 to 130,000 clones listed, roughly 88% are singletons. The input for sequencing was peripheral blood, taken on day 0 of AZD1222 vaccination. These receptors were taken from an adult in good health.

The chain is built from TRBV28 and TRBJ1-1, with a possible D match to TRBD1 (6 bases). The CDR3 extends over 13 amino acids. With 2 bases removed from V and 8 bases from J, the gap between germline ends came to 12 bases. In germline, CDR1 is MDHEN, CDR2 SYDVKM. The CDR3 loop reads CASSLTFGTEAFF. The CDR3 DNA follows: TGTGCCAGCAGTTTAACCTTCGGGACAGAAGCTTTCTTT.

The chain combines TRBV7-3 with TRBJ1-1, with 9 bases matching TRBD1. Trimming cost V 3 bases and J 3 bases; bases outside gene matches: 2. Germline CDR1 SGHTA, CDR2 FQGTGA. This CDR3 is built from 14 residues. The chain's CDR3 is CASSLGQGHTEAFF. The CDR3 bases are TGTGCCAGCAGCTTGGGACAGGGACACACTGAAGCTTTCTTT.

This chain uses TRBV12-3 or TRBV12-4 with TRBJ1-2; TRBD1 matches at 8 bases. The CDR3 covers 13 residues. The V and J ends lost 6 bases and 3 bases, in that order; junction bases with no gene match: 3. The chain's CDR3 is CASSPTGDYGYTF. The CDR3 bases are TGTGCCAGCAGCCCGACAGGGGACTATGGCTACACCTTC.

The rearrangement links TRBV7-9 to TRBJ1-1; no reliable D call. CDR1 and CDR2 (germline): SEHNR, FQNEAQ (reference sequence). The germline V and J ends were trimmed by 2 bases and 10 bases, with 11 bases remaining between them. This CDR3 has 12 amino acids. The CDR3 nucleotides read TGTGCCAGCAGCTTACTCGGCCCAGGAGCTTTCTTT. It specifies CASSLLGPGAFF. The variable domain in full, with the rest retrieved from reference TRBV7-9 and TRBJ1-1, is DTGVSQNPRHKITKRGQNVTFRCDPISEHNRLYWYRQTLGQGPEFLTYFQNEAQLEKSRLLSDRFSAERPKGSFSTLEIQRTEQGDSAMYLCASSLLGPGAFFGQGTRLTVV.

This clone was observed once. The rearrangement links TRBV6-6 to TRBJ1-2; D is perhaps TRBD1 (5 bases). The CDR3 has 16 residues. Trimming pared 0 bases from V and 7 bases from J, leaving 18 bases between. The V gene's germline CDR1 is MNHNY and CDR2 SVGAGI (reference sequence). As DNA, the CDR3 is TGTGCCAGCAGTTACTCGAATAGGCAGGGTGGCGTTGGCTACACCTTC. As protein: CASSYSNRQGGVGYTF.

The V call is TRBV5-4, the J call TRBJ2-5; maybe TRBD2 (7 bases). The length of the CDR3 is 17 residues. V shed 1 base and J shed 4 bases, with 20 bases lying between them. Germline loops: CDR1 SGHNT, CDR2 YYREEE (reference sequence). The CDR3 here is CASSLPQGGGAGETQYF. For the CDR3, the DNA is TGTGCCAGCAGCTTGCCACAGGGTGGGGGGGCCGGAGAGACCCAGTACTTC. The full variable domain, rest sourced from reference TRBV5-4 and TRBJ2-5, is ETGVTQSPTHLIKTRGQQVTLRCSSQSGHNTVSWYQQALGQGPQFIFQYYREEENGRGNFPPRFSGLQFPNYSSELNVNALELDDSALYLCASSLPQGGGAGETQYFGPGTRLLVL.

This rearrangement joins TRBV19 to TRBJ2-7; 8 positions match TRBD1. From germline, CDR1 is LNHDA and CDR2 SQIVND (reference sequence). Germline trimming cut 6 bases from V and 1 base from J; bases unmatched to any gene: 8. CDR3 size: 15 residues. The CDR3 sequence: CASSATGTGSYEQYF. The DNA for the CDR3 is TGTGCCAGTAGCGCTACAGGGACAGGTTCCTACGAGCAGTACTTC. The entire variable domain, with the rest obtained from reference TRBV19 and TRBJ2-7, is as follows: DGGITQSPKYLFRKEGQNVTLSCEQNLNHDAMYWYRQDPGQGLRLIYYSQIVNDFQKGDIAEGYSVSREKKESFPLTVTSAQKNPTAFYLCASSATGTGSYEQYFGPGTRLTVT.

The V gene is TRBV9, the J gene TRBJ1-2; possible D gene TRBD1, 5 bases. CDR1 is SGDLS, CDR2 YYNGEE, per germline. The CDR3 is 13 residues long. This CDR3 is CHGHRQSNYGYTF. The CDR3 DNA reads as TGTCACGGCCATAGACAGAGTAACTATGGCTACACCTTC. The whole variable domain, filled in from reference TRBV9 and TRBJ1-2, reads DSGVTQTPKHLITATGQRVTLRCSPRSGDLSVYWYQQSLDQGLQFLIQYYNGEERAKGNILERFSAQQFPDLHSELNLSSLELGDSALYFCHGHRQSNYGYTFGSGTRLTVV.

The chain employs TRBV30 and TRBJ1-5; 7 bases align to TRBD1. Germline CDR1 reads GTSNPN; CDR2 reads SVGIG (reference sequence). Unmatched junction bases numbered 14, after V lost 3 bases and J lost 9 bases. This CDR3 spans 15 amino acids. The CDR3 sequence: CAWSVRTGPSWPQHF. The DNA for the CDR3 is TGTGCCTGGAGCGTAAGGACAGGACCATCATGGCCCCAGCATTTT.

As DNA, the CDR3 is TGTGCCAGCAGCTCCCGGGGGAAGGTTTCACTCTACGAGCAGTACTTC. It specifies CASSSRGKVSLYEQYF. The chain uses TRBV13 and TRBJ2-7, with D tentatively TRBD2 (6 bases). The CDR3 covers 16 residues. V was clipped by 4 bases and J by 3 bases, with 19 bases between them. Per the germline V gene, CDR1 is PRHDT and CDR2 is FYEKMQ (reference sequence).

This chain links TRBV28 with TRBJ2-5, with 9 bases aligning to TRBD1. From germline, CDR1 is MDHEN and CDR2 SYDVKM. CDR3 length: 15 amino acids. The V gene end was trimmed by 2 bases and the J gene end by 2 bases; junction bases not matched to a gene: 3. The CDR3 DNA sequence: TGTGCCAGCAGTTTAGGGACAGGGTCGCAAGAGACCCAGTACTTC. This translates into CASSLGTGSQETQYF.

For the CDR3, the DNA is TGTGCCAGCAGCGTACAGGGATCCCGTATGAACACTGAAGCTTTCTTT. It is translated as CASSVQGSRMNTEAFF. The V gene is TRBV7-2, the J gene TRBJ1-1, with D possibly TRBD1 on 6 matching bases. CDR3 size: 16 residues. Trimming removed 5 bases from V and 0 bases from J, with 16 bases in between. CDR1 and CDR2 from the germline V gene are SGHTA and FQGNSA.

V and J are TRBV27 and TRBJ1-3, with D uncertain. The ends were cut back, 3 bases at V and 2 bases at J, with 11 bases in the middle. Germline V gene sequence: CDR1 MNHEY, CDR2 SMNVEV (reference sequence). This CDR3 comprises 15 residues. The CDR3 here is CASSFGGRTGNTIYF. DNA of the CDR3: TGTGCCAGCAGTTTTGGAGGCCGTACTGGAAACACCATATATTTT.

This sequence joins TRBV19 and TRBJ1-1; tentatively, D is TRBD1 (6 bases). Germline V gene data show CDR1 as LNHDA and CDR2 as SQIVND (reference sequence). Trimming took 8 bases from V and 1 from J, leaving 14 bases between them. The CDR3 is 14 residues long. CDR3 nucleotides: TGTGCCAGTCGATCTGGGGGCTCGAACACTGAAGCTTTCTTT. Translating gives CASRSGGSNTEAFF.

The V and J genes are TRBV9 and TRBJ1-6; D unresolved. V lost 0 bases, J lost 10 bases, and 20 bases lay in between. CDR1 SGDLS and CDR2 YYNGEE come from the germline V gene. This CDR3 region has 17 residues. CDR3 nucleotides: TGTGCCAGCAGCGTAGCAGAAACGACGGTTCCGGGGTCACCCCTCCACTTT. Amino acids: CASSVAETTVPGSPLHF. The full variable domain, rest sourced from reference TRBV9 and TRBJ1-6, is DSGVTQTPKHLITATGQRVTLRCSPRSGDLSVYWYQQSLDQGLQFLIQYYNGEERAKGNILERFSAQQFPDLHSELNLSSLELGDSALYFCASSVAETTVPGSPLHFGNGTRLTVT.

CDR3: CASSEFVAGGSEQYF. Here the CDR3 DNA reads TGTGCCAGCAGTGAATTCGTAGCGGGAGGCAGCGAGCAGTACTTC. The chain couples TRBV25-1 to TRBJ2-7; 10 bases are a match to TRBD2. Trimming cost V 1 base and J 6 bases; bases outside gene matches: 6. CDR1 MGHDK and CDR2 SYGVNS come from the germline V gene. The CDR3 sequence is 15 residues long.

This clone showed up just a few times. The V and J genes are TRBV4-3 and TRBJ1-1; TRBD1 might be the D (5 bases). From germline, CDR1 is LGHNA and CDR2 YSLEER. The CDR3 has 14 amino acids. Trimming removed 3 bases from V and 10 bases from J, with 18 bases in between. CDR3 in amino acids: CASSQDRGGWGAFF. The CDR3 nucleotides read TGCGCCAGCAGCCAGGACCGCGGGGGGTGGGGAGCTTTCTTT.

The chain joins TRBV7-2 to TRBJ2-4; 9 positions agree with TRBD1. The germline CDR1 and CDR2 sequences are SGHTA and FQGNSA. This CDR3 contains 14 residues. V gave up 5 bases and J gave up 6 bases; unmatched junction bases: 5. The DNA for the CDR3 is TGTGCCAGCAGCATAACAGGGGGCAGAAACATTCAGTACTTC. Its protein is CASSITGGRNIQYF.

This clone was observed a single time. CDR3 region: CASSAGGGGSGNTIYF. As DNA, the CDR3 is TGTGCCAGCAGCGCCGGGGGAGGGGGCTCTGGAAACACCATATATTTT. The chain is built from TRBV7-9 and TRBJ1-3; perhaps TRBD1 as D (6 bases). This CDR3 is 16 amino acids long. Germline V CDR1 and CDR2: SEHNR, FQNEAQ (reference sequence). Trimming removed 5 bases from V and 0 bases from J, with 14 bases in between.

The CDR3 protein is CASSLGQGALADTQYF. The CDR3 DNA reads TGCGCCAGCAGCTTGGGACAGGGGGCGTTGGCAGATACGCAGTATTTT. The J gene is TRBJ2-3, the V gene TRBV5-1; 10 bases match TRBD1. Trimming took 0 bases from V and 4 from J; bases not matched to a gene: 5. Germline CDR1 and CDR2: SGHRS and YFSETQ. The CDR3 contains 16 residues.

The J gene is TRBJ1-5, the V gene TRBV5-4; D gene ambiguous. CDR3 length: 15 amino acids. Germline V gives CDR1 SGHNT, CDR2 YYREEE (reference sequence). V dropped 0 bases and J dropped 0 bases, with 7 bases sitting between them. The DNA for the CDR3 is TGTGCCAGCAGCTTGGGAAGGGATAGCAATCAGCCCCAGCATTTT. It codes for CASSLGRDSNQPQHF.

The rearrangement uses TRBV7-9 and TRBJ1-4; D is possibly TRBD1 (6 bases). Germline V gene data show CDR1 as SEHNR and CDR2 as FQNEAQ (reference sequence). The CDR3 consists of 18 residues. Trimming left V 1 base short and J 7 bases short, with 22 bases between. The CDR3 is CASSLGWTVIRSGEKLFF. Here the CDR3 DNA reads TGTGCCAGCAGCTTAGGCTGGACAGTTATCCGATCGGGTGAAAAACTGTTTTTT. The full variable domain, with the rest looked up from reference TRBV7-9 and TRBJ1-4, is DTGVSQNPRHKITKRGQNVTFRCDPISEHNRLYWYRQTLGQGPEFLTYFQNEAQLEKSRLLSDRFSAERPKGSFSTLEIQRTEQGDSAMYLCASSLGWTVIRSGEKLFFGSGTQLSVL.

The chain is built from TRBV6-5 and TRBJ2-7; a weak D match, TRBD1 (5 bases). CDR1 is MNHEY and CDR2 is SVGAGI in the germline V gene. The V end was cut by 2 bases, the J end by 3 bases, with 11 bases between. CDR3 length: 14 residues. The CDR3 reads CASSYDGQVYEQYF. The CDR3 DNA is TGTGCCAGCAGTTACGATGGACAAGTCTACGAGCAGTACTTC.

The V and J genes are TRBV6-4 and TRBJ1-5; possibly TRBD1 for D (5 bases). There are 14 residues in the CDR3. Trimming stripped 3 bases from V and 2 bases from J, with 8 bases between. CDR1 is MRHNA and CDR2 is SNTAGT in the germline V gene. This CDR3 reads CASSDQGGNQPQHF. In nucleotides, the CDR3 is TGTGCCAGCAGTGATCAGGGAGGCAATCAGCCCCAGCATTTT.

The chain links TRBV19 to TRBJ1-5; D is perhaps TRBD1 (5 bases). This CDR3 is 15 amino acids long. CDR1 LNHDA and CDR2 SQIVND come from the germline V gene (reference sequence). V lost 3 bases and J lost 3, with 12 bases in between. The chain's CDR3 is CASSIVAGINQPQHF. In nucleotides, the CDR3 is TGTGCCAGTAGTATCGTAGCAGGGATCAATCAGCCCCAGCATTTT. Combining the CDR3 with reference TRBV19 and TRBJ1-5 gives the whole variable domain DGGITQSPKYLFRKEGQNVTLSCEQNLNHDAMYWYRQDPGQGLRLIYYSQIVNDFQKGDIAEGYSVSREKKESFPLTVTSAQKNPTAFYLCASSIVAGINQPQHFGDGTRLSIL.